A selection of T cell receptor beta chains follows, all from one sample in a study of CD8 T cells in ankylosing spondylitis. From the 5' RACE reads, TCRdb called clonotypes with MiXCR, one entry per CDR3 protein. The data contain about 7,900 distinct CDR3 sequences, 3.9% of them singletons. Sequencing input: blood, either unsorted or a sorted T cell fraction (not recorded which). These receptors all come from a female donor with ankylosing spondylitis or in good health (not recorded which). Each CDR3 is given with its conserved first and last residue. A D gene is named only where the DNA matches it firmly. The size of a clone is reported for some rows only, either as once, few or many, or as a class for expanded clones.

TRBJ2-2	many	NA	TRBV9	CASSVPPTGELFF	TGTGCCAGCAGCGTACCGCCTACCGGGGAGCTGTTTTTT
TRBJ1-4	many	NA	TRBV9	CASSAGRTNEKLFF	TGTGCCAGCAGCGCTGGGAGGACTAATGAAAAACTGTTTTTT
TRBJ2-1	many	TRBD2	TRBV9	CASSVGGLAGGRYNEQFF	TGTGCCAGCAGCGTAGGGGGACTAGCGGGGGGGCGATACAATGAGCAGTTCTTC
TRBJ2-2	medium-sized	TRBD1	TRBV9	CASSHYRGAFAGELFF	TGTGCCAGCAGCCATTACAGGGGCGCATTTGCCGGGGAGCTGTTTTTT
TRBJ2-5	many	NA	TRBV9	CASSADRSRETQYF	TGTGCCAGCAGCGCTGATAGGAGTAGAGAGACCCAGTACTTC
TRBJ2-7	NA	TRBD1	TRBV9	CASSPLGTGTYEQYF	TGTGCCAGCAGCCCTCTAGGGACAGGGACGTACGAGCAGTACTTC
TRBJ1-1	many	NA	TRBV9	CASSGSSIEAFF	TGTGCCAGCAGTGGCAGCTCCATTGAAGCTTTCTTT
TRBJ2-1	many	TRBD2	TRBV9	CASSVDQRGGLFF	TGTGCCAGCAGCGTAGACCAGCGGGGGGGCCTGTTCTTC
TRBJ2-7	NA	TRBD2	TRBV9	CASSVLAGGTYEQYF	TGTGCCAGCAGCGTCCTAGCGGGGGGGACCTACGAGCAGTACTTC
TRBJ1-5	medium-sized	NA	TRBV9	CASSGKPWDTAQPQHF	TGTGCCAGCAGCGGAAAACCCTGGGACACTGCCCAGCCCCAGCATTTT
TRBJ2-2	medium-sized	TRBD2	TRBV9	CASSPRLAGAHTGELFF	TGTGCCAGCAGCCCGCGACTAGCGGGGGCCCACACCGGGGAGCTGTTTTTT
TRBJ2-2	many	NA	TRBV9	CASSVDGTGELFF	TGTGCCAGCAGCGTAGATGGCACCGGGGAGCTGTTTTTT
TRBJ2-1	many	TRBD2	TRBV9	CASSASGGDYNEQFF	TGTGCCAGCAGCGCAAGCGGGGGCGACTACAATGAGCAGTTCTTC
TRBJ2-7	medium-sized	TRBD1	TRBV9	CASSGRQGEASYEQYF	TGTGCCAGCAGCGGACGACAGGGGGAGGCCTCCTACGAGCAGTACTTC
TRBJ2-3	many	TRBD1	TRBV9	CASSPWDSNTDTQYF	TGTGCCAGCAGCCCCTGGGACAGCAACACAGATACGCAGTATTTT
TRBJ2-2	few	TRBD2	TRBV9	CASSVSGGRLGELFF	TGTGCCAGCAGCGTTAGCGGGGGCCGGCTGGGAGAGCTGTTTTTT
TRBJ1-5	medium-sized	NA	TRBV9	CASSSPGPQHF	TGTGCCAGCAGCTCGCCAGGGCCCCAGCATTTT
TRBJ2-1	many	TRBD2	TRBV9	CASSGASGVNYNEQFF	TGTGCCAGCAGCGGGGCTAGCGGGGTAAACTACAATGAGCAGTTCTTC
TRBJ2-2	many	NA	TRBV9	CASSAYDSYTGELFF	TGTGCCAGCAGCGCCTATGACAGTTACACCGGGGAGCTGTTTTTT
TRBJ2-7	NA	NA	TRBV9	CASSVAGNYEQYF	TGTGCCAGCAGCGTTGCAGGGAACTACGAGCAGTACTTC
TRBJ2-7	many	TRBD2	TRBV9	CASSLGTRSYEQYF	TGTGCCAGCAGCTTAGGGACTAGGAGCTACGAGCAGTACTTC
TRBJ2-2	medium-sized	NA	TRBV9	CASSPPLDPNTGELFF	TGTGCCAGCAGCCCACCCTTAGACCCCAACACCGGGGAGCTGTTTTTT
TRBJ2-1	many	TRBD2	TRBV9	CASSESGLAGGHNEQFF	TGTGCCAGCAGCGAATCGGGACTAGCGGGGGGGCACAATGAGCAGTTCTTC
TRBJ1-3	medium-sized	NA	TRBV9	CASSVVGKSGNTIYF	TGTGCCAGCAGCGTAGTCGGGAAGTCTGGAAACACCATATATTTT
TRBJ1-2	medium-sized	TRBD1	TRBV9	CASSAGDRGVSGYTF	TGTGCCAGCAGCGCTGGGGACAGGGGAGTATCTGGCTACACCTTC
TRBJ1-2	NA	NA	TRBV9	CASSVASGSYGYTF	TGTGCCAGCAGCGTAGCTTCAGGGAGCTATGGCTACACCTTC
TRBJ2-1	few	TRBD2	TRBV9	CASSGLAGGHNEQFF	TGTGCCAGCAGCGGATTAGCGGGGGGCCACAATGAGCAGTTCTTC
TRBJ1-1	many	TRBD1	TRBV9	CASSRTGVGTEAFF	TGTGCCAGCAGCCGGACAGGGGTTGGCACTGAAGCTTTCTTT
TRBJ1-2	many	NA	TRBV9	CASSVAVEYGYTF	TGTGCCAGCAGCGTAGCTGTGGAATATGGCTACACCTTC
TRBJ2-1	many	TRBD1	TRBV9	CASSVFSGQPRDEQFF	TGTGCCAGCAGCGTTTTCTCGGGACAGCCACGGGATGAGCAGTTCTTC
TRBJ2-7	few	NA	TRBV9	CASSPAAPTYEQYF	TGTGCCAGCAGCCCTGCTGCGCCTACCTACGAGCAGTACTTC
TRBJ2-7	many	NA	TRBV13	CASSPSYEQYF	TGTGCCAGCAGCCCTTCCTACGAGCAGTACTTC
TRBJ2-7	many	TRBD2	TRBV9	CASSGGTSGARYEQYF	TGTGCCAGCAGCGGGGGGACTAGCGGGGCCCGCTACGAGCAGTACTTC
TRBJ2-7	many	TRBD1	TRBV9	CASSPWDRAYEQYF	TGTGCCAGCAGCCCTTGGGACAGGGCCTACGAGCAGTACTTC
TRBJ2-6	many	NA	TRBV9	CASSVFNPSGANVLTF	TGTGCCAGCAGCGTATTCAACCCTTCTGGGGCCAACGTCCTGACTTTC
TRBJ1-1	medium-sized	NA	TRBV9	CASSVARANTEAFF	TGTGCCAGCAGCGTAGCGAGAGCGAACACTGAAGCTTTCTTT
TRBJ2-6	medium-sized	NA	TRBV9	CASSPTFSGANVLTF	TGTGCCAGCAGCCCCACCTTCTCTGGGGCCAACGTCCTGACTTTC
TRBJ2-2	medium-sized	NA	TRBV9	CASSVPRGLGNTGELFF	TGTGCCAGCAGCGTACCTCGTGGATTGGGGAACACCGGGGAGCTGTTTTTT
TRBJ1-2	medium-sized	NA	TRBV9	CASSVSGGGRYGYTF	TGTGCCAGCAGCGTCTCGGGAGGGGGTCGGTATGGCTACACCTTC
TRBJ2-2	many	NA	TRBV9	CASSGRVRSTGELFF	TGTGCCAGCAGCGGCCGGGTCCGTTCCACCGGGGAGCTGTTTTTT
TRBJ2-6	many	TRBD1	TRBV9	CASSVPGDRAPNYGANVLTF	TGTGCCAGCAGCGTACCCGGGGACAGGGCCCCTAATTATGGGGCCAACGTCCTGACTTTC
TRBJ1-3	many	NA	TRBV9	CASSPAFSGNTIYF	TGTGCCAGCAGCCCGGCCTTCTCTGGAAACACCATATATTTT
TRBJ1-1	NA	NA	TRBV9	CASSVEPLIVLNTEAFF	TGTGCCAGCAGCGTAGAACCCCTCATCGTTTTGAACACTGAAGCTTTCTTT
TRBJ1-3	medium-sized	TRBD1	TRBV9	CASSVAGGQDIGNTIYF	TGTGCCAGCAGCGTAGCAGGGGGTCAGGACATTGGAAACACCATATATTTT
TRBJ2-3	many	NA	TRBV9	CASSPEASWADTQYF	TGTGCCAGCAGCCCAGAGGCGTCCTGGGCAGATACGCAGTATTTT
TRBJ1-6	medium-sized	NA	TRBV9	CASSVQINSPLHF	TGTGCCAGCAGCGTACAAATTAATTCACCCCTCCACTTT
TRBJ1-1	medium-sized	NA	TRBV9	CASSAYMNTEAFF	TGTGCCAGCAGCGCCTATATGAACACTGAAGCTTTCTTT
TRBJ2-7	many	NA	TRBV9	CASSLTGGTYEQYF	TGTGCCAGCAGCCTCACCGGCGGAACCTACGAGCAGTACTTC
TRBJ2-6	medium-sized	NA	TRBV9	CASSVSTSSGANVLTF	TGTGCCAGCAGCGTATCAACTAGCTCTGGGGCCAACGTCCTGACTTTC